The present T cell receptor (beta chain) was sequenced within a study of PD-1 blockade in classical Hodgkin lymphoma. With no exception, relapse followed autologous stem cell transplantation in all patients, and brentuximab vedotin exposure varied. For this clone: Its antigen is unknown.

General observations from the study: Newly diagnosed patients reportedly had lower baseline TCR diversity than healthy donors. Only CD4+ TCR diversity, not CD8+, had risen significantly by C4D1.

TCRdb's copy holds only in-frame clones and misses some; the assay was immunoSEQ multiplex PCR. This table holds tens of thousands of clones, under 75% found once. CDR1 is MNHEY, CDR2 SMNVEV, per germline (reference sequence). With 8 bases removed from V and 3 bases from J, the gap between germline ends came to 14 bases. The CDR3 is made up of 13 amino acids. This TCR came from a human donor with classical Hodgkin lymphoma. Sequencing used peripheral blood mononuclear cells (PBMCs), obtained at baseline. The chain carries TRBV27 and TRBJ2-7; D unresolved. The chain's CDR3 is CASSTVEDYEQYF. DNA of the CDR3: TGTGCCAGCTCAACAGTAGAAGACTACGAGCAGTACTTC.